One and the same sample provided the 22 T cell receptor beta chains below, sequenced in a study of read filtering for tumor transcriptome and immune sequencing. The library was built from about 370 ng RNA with molecular barcoded adaptors for alpha/delta and beta/gamma chains. TCRdb independently ran MiXCR on the reads; one entry per CDR3 protein. Of 75,000 to 95,000 distinct CDR3 sequences in the sample, 20% to 25% are singletons; the top ten hold approximately 10%. The sample comprised a population of CD138-negative cells sorted from bone marrow. These TCRs come from a donor at least 40 years old with multiple myeloma.

This clonotype has only a few counts. J is TRBJ1-5 and V is TRBV29-1; TRBD1 is a possible D gene (6 bases). Trimming removed 6 bases at V and 0 bases at J, with 12 bases between. From germline, CDR1 is SQVTM and CDR2 ANQGSEA. The CDR3 sequence is 14 residues long. CDR3 DNA: TGCAGCGTGGGGGGCGGGCCTAGCAATCAGCCCCAGCATTTT. Protein sequence: CSVGGGPSNQPQHF.

The CDR3 is CASSLQNPGRGVTEAFF. The CDR3 nucleotides read TGCGCCAGCAGCTTGCAAAACCCGGGACGGGGGGTCACTGAAGCTTTCTTT. This chain connects TRBV5-1 to TRBJ1-1, with a tentative D call TRBD1 (5 bases). The CDR3 is 17 residues long. Germline CDR1 is SGHRS and CDR2 is YFSETQ. Deletions cut 1 base from V and 4 bases from J, with 20 bases between.

In the case of this clonotype: This sequence may be a read error, since a much larger clone differs from it by one base. The chain couples TRBV18 to TRBJ1-1, with D possibly matching TRBD1 (6 bases). Germline loops: CDR1 KGHSH, CDR2 LQKENI. The CDR3 length is 13 residues. In DNA form, the CDR3 reads TGTGCCATCTCACCGGGGGCAGGGGATGAAGCTTTCTTT. This gives the protein CAISPGAGDEAFF.

This clonotype was found many times. This chain links TRBV29-1 with TRBJ1-1, with D perhaps TRBD1 (6 bases). The germline V gene has CDR1 SQVTM and CDR2 ANQGSEA. The CDR3 has 12 residues. V was cut by 6 bases and J by 1 base, with 9 bases left in between. CDR3 sequence (DNA): TGCAGCGTGAAGGACAGGAACACTGAAGCTTTCTTT. Translated, it gives CSVKDRNTEAFF. The full variable domain, its missing parts supplied by reference TRBV29-1 and TRBJ1-1, is SAVISQKPSRDICQRGTSLTIQCQVDSQVTMMFWYRQQPGQSLTLIATANQGSEATYESGFVIDKFPISRPNLTFSTLTVSNMSPEDSSIYLCSVKDRNTEAFFGQGTRLTVV.

The chain recombines TRBV11-2 with TRBJ2-3; 7 nucleotides agree with TRBD1. V trimming: 0 bases; J trimming: 10 bases; junction bases outside the gene matches: 4. The CDR3 sequence is 13 residues long. Germline V gives CDR1 SGHAT, CDR2 FQNNGV. The CDR3 coding sequence is TGTGCCAGCAGCTTAGATCCGACAGGGTCGCAGTATTTT. As protein: CASSLDPTGSQYF.

This clonotype was detected many times. This chain joins TRBV5-1 and TRBJ2-5; D might be TRBD1 (6 bases). There are 15 residues in the CDR3. Germline lookup yields CDR1 SGHRS and CDR2 YFSETQ. Trimming removed 5 bases from V and 2 bases from J, with 16 bases in between. This CDR3 is CASRHFTDRQETQYF. Here the CDR3 DNA reads TGCGCCAGCAGACATTTTACGGACAGACAAGAGACCCAGTACTTC.

This clonotype is a singleton in its sample. This may come from a read error, since a much larger clone is one base off. The chain joins TRBV9 to TRBJ2-2; a weak D match, TRBD1 (6 bases). The CDR3 contains 12 residues. Trimming stripped 7 bases from V and 9 bases from J, with 13 bases between. Germline loops: CDR1 SGDLS, CDR2 YYNGEE. In DNA, the CDR3 is TGTGCCAGCGCCACCAGGGGCAGGGAGCTGTTTTTT. This codes for CASATRGRELFF.

In the case of this clonotype: This may arise from a read error, as a much more abundant clone is one base away. This sequence joins TRBV12-3 or TRBV12-4 and TRBJ2-7; no clear D. This CDR3 contains 15 residues. V lost 5 bases, J lost 5 bases, and 19 bases lay in between. The CDR3 region is CASSAGWIGWDEQYF. CDR3 coding DNA: TGTGCCAGCAGTGCCGGGTGGATCGGGTGGGACGAGCAGTACTTC.

This chain joins TRBV4-1 and TRBJ2-7; no reliable D call. V was clipped by 1 base and J by 2 bases, with 9 bases between them. CDR1 is MGHRA and CDR2 is YSYEKL in the germline V gene. The CDR3 has 14 residues. This CDR3 is CASSQADIAYEQYF. The CDR3 DNA is TGCGCCAGCAGCCAAGCCGACATAGCCTACGAGCAGTACTTC.

This clonotype was seen many times. The genes are TRBV20-1 and TRBJ1-1; D is unresolved. The germline V and J ends were trimmed by 0 bases and 6 bases, with 11 bases remaining between them. Germline V gives CDR1 DFQATT, CDR2 SNEGSKA (reference sequence). The CDR3 totals 13 residues. CDR3 nucleotides: TGCAGTGCTAGAGAGAGGGCCGGGGCTGAAGCTTTCTTT. Encoded protein: CSARERAGAEAFF.

Note on this clonotype: A much larger clone differs from this one at a single base, so this may be a read error. The rearrangement joins TRBV12-3 or TRBV12-4 to TRBJ2-2; tentative D call: TRBD1 (5 bases). The CDR3 loop spans 15 amino acids. V was clipped by 7 bases and J by 0 bases, with 12 bases between them. CDR3 nucleotides: TGTGCCAGCACCCAAGGGGTTTCGAACACCGGGGAGCTGTTTTTT. It translates to CASTQGVSNTGELFF.

Points on this clonotype: A much larger clone sits a single nucleotide away, making a read error possible. The J gene is TRBJ2-2, the V gene TRBV7-3, with a tentative D call TRBD2 (5 bases). The CDR3 has 14 amino acids. Per germline, CDR1 SGHTA and CDR2 FQGTGA. This chain's CDR3 is CASSFTINTGELSF. The CDR3 coding sequence is TGTGCCAGCAGCTTCACGATAAACACCGGGGAGCTGTCTTTT.

This clonotype has at least ten counts. V usage is TRBV5-1 and J usage is TRBJ2-5, with 7 bases matching TRBD1. CDR1 and CDR2 (germline): SGHRS, YFSETQ. V was pared by 7 bases and J by 7 bases, with 7 bases of the junction left unmatched. This CDR3 is 12 amino acids long. For the CDR3, the DNA is TGCGCCAGCGGCCCAGACAGGGCGACCCAGTACTTC. It encodes CASGPDRATQYF.

This clonotype has ten or more counts. The rearrangement joins TRBV7-2 to TRBJ1-1; D uncertain. Germline V gene lookup returns CDR1 SGHTA and CDR2 FQGNSA. The CDR3 sequence is 13 residues long. With 6 bases removed from V and 4 bases from J, the gap between germline ends came to 12 bases. The CDR3 is CASSQLFGTEAFF. The DNA of the CDR3 is TGTGCCAGCAGTCAGCTGTTCGGCACTGAAGCTTTCTTT. Variable domain in full (rest from reference TRBV7-2 and TRBJ1-1): GAGVSQSPSNKVTEKGKDVELRCDPISGHTALYWYRQSLGQGLEFLIYFQGNSAPDKSGLPSDRFSAERTGGSVSTLTIQRTQQEDSAVYLCASSQLFGTEAFFGQGTRLTVV.

Remarks on this clonotype: One base away lies a much larger clone, so this may be a sequencing read error. The rearrangement links TRBV28 to TRBJ1-5; no clear D gene. Germline V gene sequence: CDR1 MDHEN, CDR2 SYDVKM. The CDR3 loop spans 13 amino acids. The V end lost 1 base, the J end lost 7 bases, and 8 bases lay between the germline ends. DNA for the CDR3: TGTGCCAGCAGTTTATTCCAGAGCCAGCCCCAGCATTTT. This sequence encodes CASSLFQSQPQHF.

As regards this clonotype: The junction departs from the called germline gene at one end, perhaps through a read error. The chain combines TRBV10-3 with TRBJ1-6, with 9 bases fitting TRBD1. CDR3 size: 14 residues. Germline V lookup: CDR1 ENHRY, CDR2 SYGVKD. The CDR3 DNA reads TGTGCCATCAGTGAGCAAGGACAGGGGTCACCCCTCTACTTT. Residues: CAISEQGQGSPLYF.

This clonotype was counted ten times or more. This chain joins TRBV7-9 and TRBJ2-1; TRBD2 aligns across 9 bases. The CDR3 loop spans 17 amino acids. Germline-derived CDR1 and CDR2 are SEHNR and FQNEAQ (reference sequence). After removal of 5 bases from V and 0 bases from J, the junction contained 8 bases not matched to a gene. CDR3 in amino acids: CASSSHLAGSSYNEQFF. As DNA, the CDR3 is TGTGCCAGCAGCAGCCACCTAGCGGGGAGCTCCTACAATGAGCAGTTCTTC.

There are many counts of this clonotype. The rearrangement uses TRBV6-1 and TRBJ1-1; D gene ambiguous. The CDR3 extends over 14 amino acids. Trimming removed 2 bases from V and 0 bases from J, with 7 bases in between. Germline V gene lookup returns CDR1 MNHNS and CDR2 SASEGT. CDR3 sequence reads: CASSEPGLNTEAFF. The CDR3 nucleotides read TGTGCCAGCAGTGAACCAGGATTGAACACTGAAGCTTTCTTT.

As regards this clonotype: A much larger clone differs by one base, so this may be a read error. This rearrangement joins TRBV5-1 to TRBJ2-3, with 7 nucleotides matching TRBD1. The V segment lost 0 bases and the J segment 6 bases; nucleotides outside the gene matches: 4. Germline V gene lookup returns CDR1 SGHRS and CDR2 YFSETQ. The CDR3 extends over 14 amino acids. In DNA form, the CDR3 reads TGCGCCAGCAGCTTGGAAGGGGGCGCGGATACGCAGTATTTT. It yields the protein CASSLEGGADTQYF.

The sample holds many counts of this clonotype. This chain joins TRBV28 and TRBJ2-3; D perhaps matches TRBD2 (5 bases). The CDR3 is 15 residues long. The germline V gene has CDR1 MDHEN and CDR2 SYDVKM. V lost 6 bases to trimming and J lost 1 base, with 14 bases between them. CDR3 loop: CASSSTGSGTDTQYF. The CDR3 DNA reads TGTGCCAGCAGCTCAACTGGGAGTGGCACAGATACGCAGTATTTT. The complete variable domain, with remaining parts taken from reference TRBV28 and TRBJ2-3, reads DVKVTQSSRYLVKRTGEKVFLECVQDMDHENMFWYRQDPGLGLRLIYFSYDVKMKEKGDIPEGYSVSREKKERFSLILESASTNQTSMYLCASSSTGSGTDTQYFGPGTRLTVL.

There are many counts of this clonotype. V gene TRBV20-1 combines with J gene TRBJ2-5; the D is unclear. Trimming cost V 1 base and J 1 base, with 7 bases left between them. The germline CDR1 and CDR2 sequences are DFQATT and SNEGSKA (reference sequence). The CDR3 runs to 13 residues. The CDR3 reads CSARGTRQETQYF. In DNA form, the CDR3 reads TGCAGTGCTAGAGGGACGCGCCAAGAGACCCAGTACTTC.

This clonotype was observed many times. The chain uses TRBV6-1 and TRBJ1-1, with TRBD1 identical over 8 bases. This CDR3 has 14 amino acids. Germline V lookup: CDR1 MNHNS, CDR2 SASEGT. V shed 7 bases, J shed 4 bases, and the junction held 8 bases outside the gene matches. CDR3 nucleotide sequence: TGTGCCAGCAAGGTCGGACAGGGAAGCACTGAAGCTTTCTTT. Protein sequence: CASKVGQGSTEAFF.